One sample yielded the 32 T cell receptor beta chains listed below, sequenced in a study of shared clonotypes between healthy human individuals. Method: immunoSEQ multiplex PCR; TCRdb's copy keeps in-frame clones and lacks some. The sample has over 950,000 clones, around 77% seen once. Sequencing used memory CD4+ T cells from PBMCs. Indicated subset: CD45RA-negative fraction. The receptors come from a man between 18 and 29 years old in good health. Some clones in this sample may be carry-over from other donors' samples.

V gene TRBV2 combines with J gene TRBJ2-1; 8 bases fit TRBD2. The CDR3 sequence is 14 residues long. Germline V gene sequence: CDR1 SNHLY, CDR2 FYNNEI. J gave up 3 bases and V 4 bases, and 2 bases lay outside the gene matches. The CDR3 bases are TGTGCCAGCAGTGCCGGGAGGGACTACAATGAGCAGTTCTTC. Amino acid sequence: CASSAGRDYNEQFF.

The chain uses TRBV4-1 and TRBJ2-5; D not certain. Per the germline V gene, CDR1 is MGHRA and CDR2 is YSYEKL. Trimming took 4 bases from V and 4 from J, leaving 10 bases between them. The CDR3 has 13 amino acids. The CDR3 DNA follows: TGCGCCAGCAGCCCTTTGTGGGGAGAGACCCAGTACTTC. The encoded protein is CASSPLWGETQYF.

The CDR3 DNA reads TGTGCCAGCAGTCTGACTGAAGGTGGCTACACCTTC. It translates to CASSLTEGGYTF. The rearrangement links TRBV28 to TRBJ1-2; D is ambiguous. Trimming left V 5 bases short and J 7 bases short, with 11 bases between. CDR3 size: 12 residues. Per the germline V gene, CDR1 is MDHEN and CDR2 is SYDVKM.

This clone occurred many times. The CDR3 DNA sequence: TGTGCCAGCACCAAGGGACAGGGAAGGGGCTACACCTTC. Its translation: CASTKGQGRGYTF. V is TRBV6-5 and J is TRBJ1-2; 9 bases fit TRBD1. J gave up 8 bases and V 7 bases, and 8 bases lay outside the gene matches. Germline V gives CDR1 MNHEY, CDR2 SVGAGI. The CDR3 has 13 residues.

CDR3 bases: TGTGCCAGCAGCTTAGGACCGTCGGGGACCCAGTACTTC. Amino acid sequence: CASSLGPSGTQYF. The chain couples TRBV5-5 to TRBJ2-5, with no clear D. CDR1 and CDR2 from the germline V gene are SGHKS and YYEKEE (reference sequence). Trimming shortened V by 2 bases and J by 7 bases, and 12 bases separated the two germline ends. The CDR3 is 13 residues long. The full variable domain, rest sourced from reference TRBV5-5 and TRBJ2-5, is DAGVTQSPTHLIKTRGQQVTLRCSPISGHKSVSWYQQVLGQGPQFIFQYYEKEERGRGNFPDRFSARQFPNYSSELNVNALLLGDSALYLCASSLGPSGTQYFGPGTRLLVL.

Notes on this clone: With a far larger clone one base away, a read error is the likely cause. The rearrangement links TRBV9 to TRBJ1-4; a weak D match, TRBD1 (6 bases). With 4 bases removed from V and 1 base from J, the gap between germline ends came to 11 bases. Germline-derived CDR1 and CDR2 are SGDLS and YYNGEE. CDR3 size: 15 residues. The CDR3, as DNA: TGTGCCAGCAGCCGACAGGATGGAACTAATGAAAAACTGTTTTTT. This codes for CASSRQDGTNEKLFF.

This chain connects TRBV5-4 to TRBJ1-2; possibly TRBD1 for D (5 bases). From germline, CDR1 is SGHNT and CDR2 YYREEE (reference sequence). This CDR3 comprises 14 residues. V was pared by 1 base and J by 2 bases, with 9 bases between. The CDR3 bases are TGTGCCAGCAGCTTGTCTGGGGGAAACTATGGCTACACCTTC. The encoded protein is CASSLSGGNYGYTF.

The rearrangement uses TRBV6-1 and TRBJ1-2; D remains unclear. Germline assignment: CDR1 MNHNS and CDR2 SASEGT. This CDR3 has 13 residues. Trimming left V 4 bases short and J 4 bases short, with 10 bases between. The CDR3 sequence: CASSAIGSYGYTF. The CDR3 DNA reads TGTGCCAGCAGTGCCATAGGGTCCTATGGCTACACCTTC.

This clone was counted a few times. The chain links TRBV28 to TRBJ2-7; D remains unclear. The CDR3 is 13 residues long. Germline assignment: CDR1 MDHEN and CDR2 SYDVKM. V lost 5 bases to trimming and J lost 3 bases, with 11 bases between them. CDR3 residues: CASSRTWGYEQYF. DNA of the CDR3: TGTGCCAGCAGTCGTACGTGGGGCTACGAGCAGTACTTC.

Comment on this clone: Relative to the germline gene, one junction end is altered; a read error may explain this. Other DNA sequences in this specimen translate into the identical CDR3. The CDR3 region is CSESSNYGYAF. The CDR3 coding sequence is TGCAGCGAGTCATCAAACTATGGCTACGCCTTC. The J gene is TRBJ1-2, the V gene TRBV29-1; D ambiguous. The CDR3 runs 11 residues. Germline V gene data show CDR1 as SQVTM and CDR2 as ANQGSEA.

This chain links TRBV19 with TRBJ2-5; 8 bases agree with TRBD1. The DNA end is a closer match to TRBJ2-7, so the J assignment may be wrong. Per germline, CDR1 LNHDA and CDR2 SQIVND (reference sequence). The CDR3 length is 13 residues. The CDR3 loop is CASSADRGDEQYF. CDR3 bases: TGTGCCAGTAGTGCCGACAGGGGTGACGAGCAGTACTTC.

Note on this clone: In the same sample, other DNA sequences code for this CDR3. This chain links TRBV7-8 with TRBJ2-3; 8 bases align to TRBD2. The length of the CDR3 is 15 residues. Germline V gene lookup returns CDR1 SGHVS and CDR2 FQNEAQ. Trimming at V came to 3 bases and at J to 6 bases, leaving 8 bases not matched to a gene. The CDR3 region has the DNA TGTGCCAGCAGCTTGGCGGGGGGAATCACGGATACGCAGTATTTT. Translating it yields CASSLAGGITDTQYF.

This chain connects TRBV7-3 to TRBJ1-4, with D maybe TRBD1 (6 bases). CDR3 length: 15 amino acids. Germline loops: CDR1 SGHTA, CDR2 FQGTGA. V shed 0 bases and J shed 5 bases, with 10 bases lying between them. Here the CDR3 reads CASSLTGQPNEKLFF. The CDR3 bases are TGTGCCAGCAGCTTAACCGGACAGCCCAATGAAAAACTGTTTTTT.

J is TRBJ2-7 and V is TRBV20-1; possibly TRBD2 for D (6 bases). The CDR3 sequence is 11 residues long. Between the trimmed V and J ends, which lost 1 base and 12 bases, there was a span of 13 bases. Germline CDR1 is DFQATT and CDR2 is SNEGSKA (reference sequence). DNA of the CDR3: TGCAGTGCTAGAGGACCAGGAGGGGCGTACTTC. This gives the protein CSARGPGGAYF.

The chain uses TRBV27 and TRBJ1-1; tentative D call: TRBD1 (6 bases). This CDR3 is 13 amino acids long. Trimming took off 6 bases at V and 4 bases at J, with 12 bases between the two ends. Germline CDR1 and CDR2: MNHEY and SMNVEV (reference sequence). CDR3 residues: CASRGEGGTEAFF. The CDR3 nucleotides read TGTGCCAGCAGAGGGGAGGGGGGCACTGAAGCTTTCTTT.

The chain recombines TRBV5-1 with TRBJ2-7, with 8 bases lining up with TRBD2. Trimming took 3 bases from V and 6 from J; bases not matched to a gene: 17. Looked up from germline, CDR1 is SGHRS and CDR2 is YFSETQ. The CDR3 covers 17 residues. CDR3 coding DNA: TGCGCCAGCAGCTACACTTCCTCTGGAGCGGGAGTCTCCGAGCAGTACTTC. This translates into CASSYTSSGAGVSEQYF. The variable domain in full, completed from reference TRBV5-1 and TRBJ2-7, reads KAGVTQTPRYLIKTRGQQVTLSCSPISGHRSVSWYQQTPGQGLQFLFEYFSETQRNKGNFPGRFSGRQFSNSRSEMNVSTLELGDSALYLCASSYTSSGAGVSEQYFGPGTRLTVT.

The chain couples TRBV7-3 to TRBJ2-3, with TRBD1 matching 10 bases. The germline V gene has CDR1 SGHTA and CDR2 FQGTGA. CDR3 length equals 15 residues. Unmatched junction bases numbered 9, after V lost 5 bases and J lost 7 bases. The DNA of the CDR3 is TGTGCCAGCAGCACCCGACAGGGGGCAGGACATACGCAGTATTTT. Its protein product is CASSTRQGAGHTQYF.

The rearrangement joins TRBV11-1 to TRBJ2-1, with 7 bases matching TRBD1. The CDR3 sequence is 18 residues long. Germline lookup yields CDR1 SGHAT and CDR2 FQDESV (reference sequence). The J segment lost 10 bases and the V segment lost 1 base, leaving 19 bases of the junction unmatched. CDR3 sequence (DNA): TGTGCCAGCAGCTTAGATTTCAGGAGGACAGGCCACGTCCAGGAGCAGTTCTTC. Its protein product is CASSLDFRRTGHVQEQFF.

This rearrangement joins TRBV9 to TRBJ2-2, with 8 positions matching TRBD2. CDR3 length: 16 amino acids. After removal of 0 bases from V and 4 bases from J, the junction contained 5 bases not matched to a gene. Germline-derived CDR1 and CDR2 are SGDLS and YYNGEE. In DNA, the CDR3 is TGTGCCAGCAGCGTAGCGAGCGGGAGAGTCACCGGGGAGCTGTTTTTT. Translation gives CASSVASGRVTGELFF.

In its sample, this clone was seen once. The CDR3 here is CASSEVGGIYGYTF. The DNA of the CDR3 is TGTGCCAGCAGTGAAGTTGGGGGAATCTATGGCTACACCTTC. The V gene is TRBV6-1, the J gene TRBJ1-2; TRBD1 is a possible D gene (5 bases). The germline V and J ends were trimmed by 1 base and 4 bases, with 10 bases remaining between them. This CDR3 region has 14 residues. Germline V gene lookup returns CDR1 MNHNS and CDR2 SASEGT.

About this clone itself: A far larger clone is one base from this, pointing to a likely read error. This sequence joins TRBV6-1 and TRBJ1-2; no reliable D call. With 2 bases removed from V and 4 bases from J, the gap between germline ends came to 8 bases. Germline V lookup: CDR1 MNHNS, CDR2 SASEGT. The CDR3 contains 13 residues. The DNA of the CDR3 is TGTGCCAGCAGTGAAAAGGGTATCTATGGCTACACCTTC. Translation gives CASSEKGIYGYTF.

This clone showed up just a few times. Here the CDR3 reads CAWSSQGAAKAFF. CDR3 nucleotides: TGTGCCTGGAGTTCTCAGGGGGCAGCGAAAGCTTTCTTT. The chain employs TRBV30 and TRBJ1-1; 8 nucleotides agree with TRBD1. The CDR3 spans 13 residues. Trimming took 2 bases from V and 9 from J; bases not matched to a gene: 8. The germline V gene encodes CDR1 GTSNPN and CDR2 SVGIG (reference sequence).

The V gene is TRBV29-1, the J gene TRBJ2-1, with D perhaps TRBD2 (6 bases). The CDR3 covers 14 residues. Germline V gene data show CDR1 as SQVTM and CDR2 as ANQGSEA. V lost 7 bases and J lost 7, with 20 bases in between. In DNA, the CDR3 is TGCAGCGCCCTTACGGGAAAGGGGAGGAATGAGCAGTTCTTC. Translation gives CSALTGKGRNEQFF.

A note on this clone: Possible read error: a much larger clone is one base away. Other DNA sequences in the sample encode the same CDR3. The chain carries TRBV5-1 and TRBJ1-2, with D maybe TRBD1 (5 bases). V was clipped by 0 bases and J by 4 bases, with 7 bases between them. There are 13 residues in the CDR3. Germline lookup yields CDR1 SGHRS and CDR2 YFSETQ. As DNA, the CDR3 is TGCGCCAGCAGCTTGGCAGGGATCTATGGCTACACCTTC. This codes for CASSLAGIYGYTF.

The rearrangement joins TRBV5-6 to TRBJ2-3, with TRBD2 as a possible D gene (5 bases). Germline V CDR1 and CDR2: SGHDT, YYEEEE. V was pared by 6 bases and J by 4 bases, with 12 bases between. The CDR3 is 13 residues long. This CDR3 reads CASTPNGADTQYF. As DNA, the CDR3 is TGTGCCAGCACCCCAAACGGGGCAGATACGCAGTATTTT.

This clone has more than one count but fewer than ten. The same CDR3 is also encoded by other DNA sequences in this sample. This rearrangement joins TRBV11-2 to TRBJ2-1, with 9 bases aligning to TRBD2. CDR1 and CDR2 from the germline V gene are SGHAT and FQNNGV. Trimming at V came to 1 base and at J to 1 base, leaving 2 bases not matched to a gene. The CDR3 has 16 residues. DNA for the CDR3: TGTGCCAGCAGCTTAGCTAGCGGGACATCCTACAATGAGCAGTTCTTC. It is translated as CASSLASGTSYNEQFF.

The rearrangement joins TRBV7-9 to TRBJ1-1; D gene uncertain. V was pared by 1 base and J by 3 bases, with 12 bases between. There are 15 residues in the CDR3. CDR1 and CDR2 (germline): SEHNR, FQNEAQ (reference sequence). The DNA of the CDR3 is TGTGCCAGCAGCTTAGGTCTGGGATTGGACACTGAAGCTTTCTTT. Translated, it gives CASSLGLGLDTEAFF.

The chain uses TRBV5-1 and TRBJ2-7, with D perhaps matching TRBD2 (5 bases). The germline V and J ends were trimmed by 4 bases and 2 bases, with 13 bases remaining between them. Germline values: CDR1 SGHRS, CDR2 YFSETQ. The CDR3 runs 14 residues. CDR3 coding DNA: TGCGCCAGCAGCCCCTTCCCCGGGGCCTACGAGCAGTACTTC. The encoded protein is CASSPFPGAYEQYF. The variable domain in full, with the rest retrieved from reference TRBV5-1 and TRBJ2-7, is KAGVTQTPRYLIKTRGQQVTLSCSPISGHRSVSWYQQTPGQGLQFLFEYFSETQRNKGNFPGRFSGRQFSNSRSEMNVSTLELGDSALYLCASSPFPGAYEQYFGPGTRLTVT.

The CDR3 protein is CASSPRREGGELFF. In DNA form, the CDR3 reads TGTGCCAGCAGCCCAAGGCGGGAGGGCGGGGAGCTGTTTTTT. The rearrangement uses TRBV7-3 and TRBJ2-2; 9 nucleotides align to TRBD2. With V trimmed by 5 bases and J by 7 bases, 5 bases remained unmatched. The germline CDR1 and CDR2 sequences are SGHTA and FQGTGA. CDR3 length: 14 residues.

The rearrangement uses TRBV5-1 and TRBJ1-5; D uncertain. This CDR3 has 13 amino acids. Trimming shortened V by 0 bases and J by 3 bases, and 4 bases separated the two germline ends. CDR1 SGHRS and CDR2 YFSETQ come from the germline V gene. This chain's CDR3 is CASSLDNNQPQHF. CDR3 nucleotide sequence: TGCGCCAGCAGCTTGGACAACAATCAGCCCCAGCATTTT. The variable domain in full, with the rest retrieved from reference TRBV5-1 and TRBJ1-5, is KAGVTQTPRYLIKTRGQQVTLSCSPISGHRSVSWYQQTPGQGLQFLFEYFSETQRNKGNFPGRFSGRQFSNSRSEMNVSTLELGDSALYLCASSLDNNQPQHFGDGTRLSIL.

For this clone: This may be a read error: a much more frequent sequence differs by one nucleotide. This sequence joins TRBV7-9 and TRBJ1-1, with D unclear. Germline lookup yields CDR1 SEHNR and CDR2 FQNEAQ (reference sequence). V lost 1 base, J lost 2 bases, and 5 bases lay in between. The CDR3 sequence is 13 residues long. The CDR3 reads CASSLVFNTEAFF. Written as DNA, the CDR3 is TGTGCCAGCAGCTTAGTATTCAACACTGAAGCTTTCTTT.

V gene TRBV5-8 combines with J gene TRBJ2-6; 7 bases agree with TRBD1. Germline trimming cut 0 bases from V and 4 bases from J; bases unmatched to any gene: 7. The CDR3 loop spans 17 amino acids. The V gene's germline CDR1 is SGHTS and CDR2 YDEGEE. The chain's CDR3 is CASSLVKGASGANVLTF. The CDR3 DNA reads TGTGCCAGCAGCTTGGTGAAGGGGGCGTCCGGGGCCAACGTCCTGACTTTC.